A selection of T cell receptor beta chains follows, all from one sample in a study of cytomegalovirus exposure and HLA in healthy donors. Method: immunoSEQ multiplex PCR; TCRdb's copy keeps in-frame clones and lacks some. In the table there are a few hundred thousand clones, about 74% of which are singletons. Source material: PBMCs. All receptors come from a woman aged 25 to 39 in good health and CMV-seronegative. Both conserved end residues are part of each CDR3. Fields, in order: D gene, J gene, clone size, V gene, CDR3 DNA, CDR3 protein. A D gene is named only where the DNA matches it firmly. Only some rows state a clone size, as once, few, many or a class for expanded clones.

>-|TRBJ2-3|-|TRBV4-1
TGCGCCAGCAGCCCCTCCCCCACTAGCTCCGGTACAGATACGCAGTATTTT
CASSPSPTSSGTDTQYF
>-|TRBJ2-7|-|TRBV23-1
TGCGCCAGCAGTCCTCCGGGACAGGGGGAACTAGCGGGACGTTATTCCCCCTACGAGCAGTACTTC
CASSPPGQGELAGRYSPYEQYF
>-|TRBJ1-2|-|TRBV9
TGTGCCAGCAGCGGTGGGACACGGACCCATGGCTACACCTTC
CASSGGTRTHGYTF
>TRBD2|TRBJ2-1|-|TRBV6-4
TGTGCCAGCCTATCCGGGACTATATACAATGAGCAGTTCTTC
CASLSGTIYNEQFF
>-|TRBJ2-3|-|TRBV5-8
TGTGCCAGCAGCCTGGGTTTTGGACAGCAAAGGGATACGCAGTATTTT
CASSLGFGQQRDTQYF
>TRBD1|TRBJ1-2|-|TRBV29-1
TGCAGCGTTGGCCCCCAGGGGGCGCGAGGCTACACCTTC
CSVGPQGARGYTF
>-|TRBJ2-1|once|TRBV7-3
TGTGCCAGCAGCCTGGGGGCTAGCGGATACAATGAGCAGTTCTTC
CASSLGASGYNEQFF
>TRBD1|TRBJ2-7|-|TRBV11-2
TGTGCCAGCAGCTTAGTAGGCAGGGGGCGCGTTGACGAGCAGTACTTC
CASSLVGRGRVDEQYF
>-|TRBJ1-1|-|TRBV6-5
TGTGCCAGCAGTACGAGAGAATTGAACACTGAAGCTTTCTTT
CASSTRELNTEAFF
>TRBD1|TRBJ1-3|few|TRBV19
TGTGCCAGTAGTTTCAGGGACAGGGGAAACACCATATATTTT
CASSFRDRGNTIYF
>-|TRBJ1-5|few|TRBV19
TGTGCCAGTAGTTCGGGGAGTAGCAATCAGCCCCAGCATTTT
CASSSGSSNQPQHF
>-|TRBJ2-7|-|TRBV11-2
TGTGCCAGCAGCTTAGAACCAGGACTGGCCTACGAGCAGTACTTC
CASSLEPGLAYEQYF
>-|TRBJ1-3|-|TRBV6-5
TGTGCCAGCAGTTACTCAGAGGCCGCCGCTGGAAACACCATATATTTT
CASSYSEAAAGNTIYF
>TRBD1|TRBJ2-2|-|TRBV30
TGTGCCTGGAGTGCAGGGGACAGAGGGAAAGCCGGGGAGCTGTTTTTT
CAWSAGDRGKAGELFF
>TRBD1|TRBJ2-7|many|TRBV6-6
TGTGCCAGCAGTTGGACAGGGGGGCTAGACGAGCAGTACTTC
CASSWTGGLDEQYF
>TRBD1|TRBJ1-1|-|TRBV19
TGTGCCAGTAGACTAACAGGGGACACTGAAGCTTTCTTT
CASRLTGDTEAFF
>TRBD1|TRBJ2-1|-|TRBV7-3
TGTGCCAGCAGCATCGGGACAGAGTATAATGAGCAGTTCTTC
CASSIGTEYNEQFF
>TRBD1|TRBJ1-2|-|TRBV5-6
TGTGCCAGCAGCCCCGGGACAGCAGCTAACTATGGCTACACCTTC
CASSPGTAANYGYTF
>TRBD2|TRBJ2-1|-|TRBV7-3
TGTGCCAGCAGCTTAGCGGGGGGGACGTACAATGAGCAGTTCTTC
CASSLAGGTYNEQFF
>-|TRBJ2-3|-|TRBV5-1
TGCGCCAGCAGGGTTGCGGTCCTCACAGATACGCAGTATTTT
CASRVAVLTDTQYF
>-|TRBJ1-1|-|TRBV7-9
TGTGCCAGCAGGGGCGCGGGGGGTTACACTGAAGCTTTCTTT
CASRGAGGYTEAFF
>-|TRBJ2-7|few|TRBV2
TGTGCCAGCAGGTCGGGGGTGGATGAGCAGTACTTC
CASRSGVDEQYF
>-|TRBJ1-5|-|TRBV6-1
TGTGCCAGCAGTCCACAGAGCAATCAGCCCCAGCATTTT
CASSPQSNQPQHF
>-|TRBJ1-2|-|TRBV4-2
TGTGCCAGCAGCCAAGAGGCCGGGAGGGGGATGTATGGCTACACCTTC
CASSQEAGRGMYGYTF
>TRBD1|TRBJ2-7|-|TRBV5-1
TGCGCCAGCAGCCCCGGGACAGGGAACCTCTACGAGCAGTACTTC
CASSPGTGNLYEQYF
>-|TRBJ1-1|once|TRBV30
TGTGCCTGGAGTGTGGGGCGTTCGAACACTGAAGCTTTCTTT
CAWSVGRSNTEAFF
>TRBD2|TRBJ2-7|-|TRBV27
TGTGCCAGCAGTACGCTAGCGGGGGGGCCTTACGAGCAGTACTTC
CASSTLAGGPYEQYF
>-|TRBJ1-5|-|TRBV30
TGTGCCTGGAGTGTCGACGGGGTTAGCAATCAGCCCCAGCATTTT
CAWSVDGVSNQPQHF
>-|TRBJ2-7|-|TRBV6-5
TGTGCCAGCAGCCCCGGCAGGGGAATGAGCTCCGAGCAGTACTTC
CASSPGRGMSSEQYF
>-|TRBJ1-1|-|TRBV6-6
TGTGCCAGCAGTTTCAGGGGTTTCGACACTGAAGCTTTCTTT
CASSFRGFDTEAFF
>-|TRBJ2-1|-|TRBV5-4
TGTGCCAGCAGCACAGGGTCGGGCTCCTACAATGAGCAGTTCTTC
CASSTGSGSYNEQFF
>TRBD2|TRBJ2-3|-|TRBV6-4
TGTGCCACCTACTCACCCACGCCAAAGAAGCGGGGGCCGAGCACAGATACGCAGTATTTT
CATYSPTPKKRGPSTDTQYF
>TRBD1|TRBJ1-2|-|TRBV4-2
TGTGCCAGCAGCCAAGATACCCAGGGGGCGTATGGCTACACCTTC
CASSQDTQGAYGYTF
>-|TRBJ1-5|-|TRBV2
TGTGCCAGCGCGTCTGAGATTCGTGTCAATCAGCCCCAGCATTTT
CASASEIRVNQPQHF
>TRBD2|TRBJ2-5|-|TRBV19
TGTGCCAGTAGTCCCCACCCAGGTAGAGCGGGAGGGCGGGGAGAGACCCAGTACTTC
CASSPHPGRAGGRGETQYF
>-|TRBJ1-2|-|TRBV27
TGTGCCAGCAGTTTATCGGCCGGACAGAACTATGGCTACACCTTC
CASSLSAGQNYGYTF
>TRBD1|TRBJ1-2|-|TRBV16
TGTGCCAGCAGCAAACTAACAGGGGAAGACTATGGCTACCCCTTC
CASSKLTGEDYGYPF
>-|TRBJ1-2|few|TRBV6-5
TGTGCCAGCAGTTTGGGGTCAATCGGGATAAAGGATGGCTACACCTTC
CASSLGSIGIKDGYTF
>-|TRBJ1-3|-|TRBV5-1
TGCGCCAGCAGCTTGGGTCCAGGGAGGAGAGGAAACACCATATATTTT
CASSLGPGRRGNTIYF
>-|TRBJ1-5|-|TRBV6-5
TGTGCCAGCACCGGGGAAGGCCTATCGGCCCAGCATTTT
CASTGEGLSAQHF
>TRBD1|TRBJ1-2|-|TRBV2
TGTGCCAGCAGCCCCGGGACAGGAGGGAACTATGGCTACACCTTC
CASSPGTGGNYGYTF
>-|TRBJ1-1|-|TRBV11-1
TGTGCCAGCAGCTTAGCGAGCGGGGAAGCTTTCTTT
CASSLASGEAFF
>TRBD1|TRBJ2-7|few|TRBV5-1
TGCGCCAGCAGCTTGGGACAGGGGGCTGTTGAGCAGTACTTC
CASSLGQGAVEQYF
>-|TRBJ1-2|-|TRBV5-1
TGCGCCAGCAGCTTAAGCTCCCCCCAGGGAGGCTACACCTTC
CASSLSSPQGGYTF
>-|TRBJ1-1|-|TRBV9
TGTGCCAGCAGCGTAGATAGAGGTGAAGCTTTCTTT
CASSVDRGEAFF
>TRBD1|TRBJ1-2|once|TRBV7-6
TGTGCCAGCAGCTTAGAAGCAGGGGGCTATGGCTACACCTTC
CASSLEAGGYGYTF
>-|TRBJ2-7|-|TRBV27
TGTGCCAGCAGTTTCCAGGGCGTACCCTACGAGCAGTACTTC
CASSFQGVPYEQYF
>-|TRBJ1-2|few|TRBV5-1
TGCGCCAGCAGCCTGGGTGGGGGGATGAGAGGCTACACCTTC
CASSLGGGMRGYTF
>-|TRBJ1-1|-|TRBV19
TGTGCCAGTAGTATAGGGGAGGGAGCAAACACTGAAGCTTTCTTT
CASSIGEGANTEAFF